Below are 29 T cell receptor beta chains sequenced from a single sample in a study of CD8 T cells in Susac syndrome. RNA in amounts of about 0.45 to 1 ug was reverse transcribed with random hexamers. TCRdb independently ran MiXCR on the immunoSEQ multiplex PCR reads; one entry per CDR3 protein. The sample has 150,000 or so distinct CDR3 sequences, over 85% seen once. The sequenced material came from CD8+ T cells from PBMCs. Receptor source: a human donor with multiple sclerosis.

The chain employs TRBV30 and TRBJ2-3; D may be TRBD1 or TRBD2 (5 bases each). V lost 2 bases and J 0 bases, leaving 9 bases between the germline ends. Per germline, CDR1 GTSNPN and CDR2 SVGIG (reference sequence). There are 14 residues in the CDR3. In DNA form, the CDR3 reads TGTGCCTGGAGTTACGGGGCTAGCACAGATACGCAGTATTTT. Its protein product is CAWSYGASTDTQYF.

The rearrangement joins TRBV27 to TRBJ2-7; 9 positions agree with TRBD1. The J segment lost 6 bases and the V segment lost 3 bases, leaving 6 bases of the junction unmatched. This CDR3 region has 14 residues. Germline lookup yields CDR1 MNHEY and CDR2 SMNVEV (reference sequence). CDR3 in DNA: TGTGCCAGCAGTTTTGTCCCGACAGGGGGCGAGCAGTACTTC. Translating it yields CASSFVPTGGEQYF.

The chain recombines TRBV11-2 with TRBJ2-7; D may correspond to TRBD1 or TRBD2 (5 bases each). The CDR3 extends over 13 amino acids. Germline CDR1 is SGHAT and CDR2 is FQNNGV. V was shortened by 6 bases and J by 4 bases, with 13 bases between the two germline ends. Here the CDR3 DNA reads TGTGCCAGCAGGACCGGGACCGCGTACGAGCAGTACTTC. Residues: CASRTGTAYEQYF.

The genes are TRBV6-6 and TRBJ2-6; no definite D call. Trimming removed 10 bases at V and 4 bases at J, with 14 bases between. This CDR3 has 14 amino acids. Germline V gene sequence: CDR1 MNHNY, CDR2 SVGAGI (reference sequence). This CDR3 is CATLIGSGANVLTF. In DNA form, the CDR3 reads TGTGCCACCCTAATAGGGTCCGGGGCCAACGTCCTGACTTTC.

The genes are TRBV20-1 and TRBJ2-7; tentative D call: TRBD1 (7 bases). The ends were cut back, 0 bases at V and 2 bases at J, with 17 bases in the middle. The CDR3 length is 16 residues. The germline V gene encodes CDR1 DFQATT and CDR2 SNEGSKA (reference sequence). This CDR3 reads CSARDRGQGGTYEQYF. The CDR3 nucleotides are TGCAGTGCTAGAGATCGGGGCCAGGGGGGAACCTACGAGCAGTACTTC.

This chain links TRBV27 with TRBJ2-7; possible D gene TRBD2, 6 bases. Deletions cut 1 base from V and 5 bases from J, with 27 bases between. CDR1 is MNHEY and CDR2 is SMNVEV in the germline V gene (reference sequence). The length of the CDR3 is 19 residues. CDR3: CASSLFRRGGPSSRDEQYF. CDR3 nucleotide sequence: TGTGCCAGCAGTTTATTTCGCCGGGGAGGTCCATCCTCCCGGGACGAGCAGTACTTC.

CDR3 sequence reads: CASSQDWGQQETQYF. For the CDR3, the DNA is TGTGCCAGCAGCCAAGATTGGGGGCAGCAAGAGACCCAGTACTTC. The chain is built from TRBV3-1 and TRBJ2-5; D might be TRBD1 (6 bases). Trimming removed 0 bases from V and 2 bases from J, with 10 bases in between. Germline V gives CDR1 LGHDT, CDR2 YNNKEL (reference sequence). This CDR3 is 15 amino acids long.

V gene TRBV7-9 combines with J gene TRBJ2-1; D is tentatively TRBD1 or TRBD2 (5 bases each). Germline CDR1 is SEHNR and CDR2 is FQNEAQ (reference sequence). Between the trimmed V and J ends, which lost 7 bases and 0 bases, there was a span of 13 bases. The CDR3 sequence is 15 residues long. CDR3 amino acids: CASTPVGDSYNEQFF. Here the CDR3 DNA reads TGTGCCAGCACCCCGGTGGGGGACTCCTACAATGAGCAGTTCTTC.

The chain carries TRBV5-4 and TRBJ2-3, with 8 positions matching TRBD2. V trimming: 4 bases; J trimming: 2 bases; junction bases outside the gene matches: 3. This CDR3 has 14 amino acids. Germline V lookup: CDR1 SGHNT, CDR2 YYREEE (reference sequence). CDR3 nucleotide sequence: TGTGCCAGCAGCCTTAGCGGGGCCACAGATACGCAGTATTTT. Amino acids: CASSLSGATDTQYF.

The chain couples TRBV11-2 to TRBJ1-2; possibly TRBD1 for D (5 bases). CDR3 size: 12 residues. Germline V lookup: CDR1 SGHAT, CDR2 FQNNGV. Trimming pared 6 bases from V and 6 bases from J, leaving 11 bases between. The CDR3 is CASRPRGDGYTF. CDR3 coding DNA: TGTGCCAGCAGACCTCGAGGGGATGGCTACACCTTC. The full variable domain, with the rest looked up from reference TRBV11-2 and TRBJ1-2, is EAGVAQSPRYKIIEKRQSVAFWCNPISGHATLYWYQQILGQGPKLLIQFQNNGVVDDSQLPKDRFSAERLKGVDSTLKIQPAKLEDSAVYLCASRPRGDGYTFGSGTRLTVV.

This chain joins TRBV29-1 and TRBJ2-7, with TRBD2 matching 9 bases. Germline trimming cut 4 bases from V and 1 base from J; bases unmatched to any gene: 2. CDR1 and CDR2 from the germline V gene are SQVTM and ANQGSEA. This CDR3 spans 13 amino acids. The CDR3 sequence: CSVGGGASYEQYF. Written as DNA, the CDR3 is TGCAGCGTTGGCGGGGGGGCGTCCTACGAGCAGTACTTC.

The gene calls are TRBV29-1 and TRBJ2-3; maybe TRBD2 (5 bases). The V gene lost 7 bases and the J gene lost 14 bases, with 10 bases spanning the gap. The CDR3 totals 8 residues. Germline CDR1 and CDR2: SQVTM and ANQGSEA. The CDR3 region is CSAFEGYF. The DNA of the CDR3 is TGCAGCGCGTTCGAGGGGTATTTT.

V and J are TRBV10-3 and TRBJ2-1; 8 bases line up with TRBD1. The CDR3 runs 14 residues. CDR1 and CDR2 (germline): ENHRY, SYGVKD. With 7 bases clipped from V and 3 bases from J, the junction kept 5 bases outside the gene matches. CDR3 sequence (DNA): TGTGCCATCATGGGGGACAGGATCTACAATGAGCAGTTCTTC. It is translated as CAIMGDRIYNEQFF.

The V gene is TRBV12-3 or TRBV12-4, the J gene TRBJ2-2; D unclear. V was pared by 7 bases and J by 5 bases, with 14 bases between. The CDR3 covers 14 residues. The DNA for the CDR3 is TGTGCCAGCACCGCGCCGGTTGGAACCGGGGAGCTGTTTTTT. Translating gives CASTAPVGTGELFF.

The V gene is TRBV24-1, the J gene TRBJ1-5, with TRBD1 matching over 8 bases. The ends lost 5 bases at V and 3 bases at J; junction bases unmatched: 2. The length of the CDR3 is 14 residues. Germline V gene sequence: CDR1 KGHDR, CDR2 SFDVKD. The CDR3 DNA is TGTGCCACCAGTGCAGGGGGCCTCAATCAGCCCCAGCATTTT. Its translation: CATSAGGLNQPQHF.

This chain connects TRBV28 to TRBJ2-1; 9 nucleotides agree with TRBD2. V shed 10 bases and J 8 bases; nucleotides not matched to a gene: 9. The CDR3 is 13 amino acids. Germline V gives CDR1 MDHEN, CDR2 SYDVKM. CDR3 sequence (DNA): TGTGCCATCTATAGCGGGGGTGGGGATGAGCAGTTCTTC. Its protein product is CAIYSGGGDEQFF.

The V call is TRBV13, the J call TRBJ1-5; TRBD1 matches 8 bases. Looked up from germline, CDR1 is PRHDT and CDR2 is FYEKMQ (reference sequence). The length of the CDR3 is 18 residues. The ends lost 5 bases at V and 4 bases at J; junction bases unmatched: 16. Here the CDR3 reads CASSEPRRGQGNNQPQHF. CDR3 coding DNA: TGTGCCAGCAGCGAGCCGAGACGAGGACAGGGAAATAATCAGCCCCAGCATTTT. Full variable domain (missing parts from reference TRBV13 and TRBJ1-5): AAGVIQSPRHLIKEKRETATLKCYPIPRHDTVYWYQQGPGQDPQFLISFYEKMQSDKGSIPDRFSAQQFSDYHSELNMSSLELGDSALYFCASSEPRRGQGNNQPQHFGDGTRLSIL.

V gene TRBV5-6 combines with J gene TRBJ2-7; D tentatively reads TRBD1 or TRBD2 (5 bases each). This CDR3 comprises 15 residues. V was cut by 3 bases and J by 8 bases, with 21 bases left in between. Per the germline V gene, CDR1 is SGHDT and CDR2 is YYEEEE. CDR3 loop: CASSSGTGTPSKQYF. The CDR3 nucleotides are TGTGCCAGCAGCTCGGGGACCGGGACCCCTTCTAAGCAGTACTTC.

The DNA for the CDR3 is TGTGCCACCAGCAGAGATCGGACCCCGACAAGAGGAAACACCATATATTTT. It yields the protein CATSRDRTPTRGNTIYF. The gene calls are TRBV15 and TRBJ1-3; D uncertain. Germline V gives CDR1 LNHNV, CDR2 YYDKDF (reference sequence). V gave up 0 bases and J gave up 4 bases, with 16 bases separating them. This CDR3 contains 17 residues. The full variable domain, in which reference TRBV15 and TRBJ1-3 provide the parts outside the CDR3, is DAMVIQNPRYQVTQFGKPVTLSCSQTLNHNVMYWYQQKSSQAPKLLFHYYDKDFNNEADTPDNFQSRRPNTSFCFLDIRSPGLGDTAMYLCATSRDRTPTRGNTIYFGEGSWLTVV.

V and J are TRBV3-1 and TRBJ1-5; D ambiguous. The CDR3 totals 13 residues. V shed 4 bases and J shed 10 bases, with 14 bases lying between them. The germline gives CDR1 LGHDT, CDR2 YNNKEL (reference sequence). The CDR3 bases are TGTGCCAGCAGCCCCGCACGGGGTGGCCCCCAGCATTTT. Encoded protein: CASSPARGGPQHF.

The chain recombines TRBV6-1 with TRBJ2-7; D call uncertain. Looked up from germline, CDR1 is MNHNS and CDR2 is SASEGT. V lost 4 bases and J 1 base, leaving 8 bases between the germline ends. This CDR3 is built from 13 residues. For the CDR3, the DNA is TGTGCCAGCAGTGCTCTTTTGTCCTACGAGCAGTACTTC. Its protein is CASSALLSYEQYF.

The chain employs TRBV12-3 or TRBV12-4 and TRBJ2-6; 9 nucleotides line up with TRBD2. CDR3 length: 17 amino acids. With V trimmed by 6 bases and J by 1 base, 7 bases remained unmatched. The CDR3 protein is CASRSGLALSGANVLTF. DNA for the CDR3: TGTGCCAGCAGGTCGGGACTAGCTCTTTCTGGGGCCAACGTCCTGACTTTC.

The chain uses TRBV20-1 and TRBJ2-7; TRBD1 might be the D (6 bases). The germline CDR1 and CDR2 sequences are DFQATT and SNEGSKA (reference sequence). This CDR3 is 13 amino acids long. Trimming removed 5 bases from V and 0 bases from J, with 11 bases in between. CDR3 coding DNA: TGCAGTGCTTACAGGGAGCACTCCTACGAGCAGTACTTC. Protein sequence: CSAYREHSYEQYF.

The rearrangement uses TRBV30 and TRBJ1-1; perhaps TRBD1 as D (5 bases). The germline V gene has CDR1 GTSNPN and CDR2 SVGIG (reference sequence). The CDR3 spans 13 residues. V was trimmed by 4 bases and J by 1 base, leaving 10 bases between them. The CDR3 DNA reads TGTGCCTGGAACCAAGGACAGAACACTGAAGCTTTCTTT. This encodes CAWNQGQNTEAFF. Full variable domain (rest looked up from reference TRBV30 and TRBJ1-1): SQTIHQWPATLVQPVGSPLSLECTVEGTSNPNLYWYRQAAGRGLQLLFYSVGIGQISSEVPQNLSASRPQDRQFILSSKKLLLSDSGFYLCAWNQGQNTEAFFGQGTRLTVV.

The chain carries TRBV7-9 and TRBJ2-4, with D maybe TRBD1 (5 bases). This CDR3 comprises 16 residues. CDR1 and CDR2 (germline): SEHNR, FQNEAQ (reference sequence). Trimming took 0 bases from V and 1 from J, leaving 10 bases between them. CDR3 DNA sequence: TGTGCCAGCAGCTTAGCTAGGGGTAACGCCAAAAACATTCAGTACTTC. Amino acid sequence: CASSLARGNAKNIQYF.

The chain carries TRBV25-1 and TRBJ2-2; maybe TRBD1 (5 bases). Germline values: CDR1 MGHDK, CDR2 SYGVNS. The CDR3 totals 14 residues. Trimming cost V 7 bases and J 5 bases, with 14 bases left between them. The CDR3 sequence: CASIQIRATGELFF. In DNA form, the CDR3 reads TGTGCCAGCATTCAAATCAGGGCGACCGGGGAGCTGTTTTTT.

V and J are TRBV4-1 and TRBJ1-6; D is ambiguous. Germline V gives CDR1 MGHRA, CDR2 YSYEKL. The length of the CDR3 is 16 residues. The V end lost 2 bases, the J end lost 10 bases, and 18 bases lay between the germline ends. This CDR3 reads CASSQLPEGGRSPLHF. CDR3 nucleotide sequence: TGCGCCAGCAGCCAATTGCCTGAGGGAGGTCGATCACCCCTCCACTTT.

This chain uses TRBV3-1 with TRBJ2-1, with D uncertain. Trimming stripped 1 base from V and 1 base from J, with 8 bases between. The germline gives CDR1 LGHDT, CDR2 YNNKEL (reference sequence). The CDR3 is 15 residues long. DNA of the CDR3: TGTGCCAGCAGCCAAGTCATAAGGTCCTACAATGAGCAGTTCTTC. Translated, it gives CASSQVIRSYNEQFF.

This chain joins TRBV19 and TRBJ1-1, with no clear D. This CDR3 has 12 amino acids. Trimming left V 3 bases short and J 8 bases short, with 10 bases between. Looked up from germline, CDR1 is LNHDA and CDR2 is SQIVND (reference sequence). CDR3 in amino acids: CASSIGDGEAFF. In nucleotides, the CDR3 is TGTGCCAGTAGTATTGGGGATGGGGAAGCTTTCTTT.